This record covers a single T cell receptor beta chain. Its specificity is unknown. From germline, CDR1 is MNHEY and CDR2 SMNVEV (reference sequence). The CDR3 has 15 amino acids. Losses at the gene ends were 6 bases for V and 0 bases for J; bases not matched to a gene: 5. The data derive from a study of glioma-infiltrating T cells. Using RNA template, CDR3s of TCR alpha and beta were amplified with iRepertoire arm-PCR. One-step reverse transcription and amplification started from around 100-400 ng of tissue mRNA or PBMC total RNA. TCRdb itself ran the multiplex PCR reads through MiXCR, one entry per CDR3 protein. Of 100,000 to 150,000 distinct CDR3 sequences in the sample, 24% were seen once. Study results and caveats: Very few CDR3 sequences were shared between tissue and blood. Above-expected tissue-blood divergence occurred in all gliomas, most in low-grade ones.

V usage is TRBV27 and J usage is TRBJ2-3, with 8 bases fitting TRBD2. The sample taken for sequencing was glioma tissue, nonneoplastic brain tissue, or PBMCs (not recorded which). The receptor was isolated from a human donor with low-grade glioma or glioblastoma, undergoing nonglioma brain surgery, or in good health (not recorded which). For the CDR3, the DNA is TGTGCCAGCAGGCAGACTAGCGTCAGCACAGATACGCAGTATTTT. As protein: CASRQTSVSTDTQYF.